This T cell receptor beta chain was captured in a study of patients and donors after allogeneic stem cell transplantation. Germline CDR1 and CDR2: SEHNR and FQNEAQ (reference sequence). Between the trimmed V and J ends, which lost 5 bases and 0 bases, there was a span of 16 bases. The CDR3 has 16 residues. Each CDR3 protein gets one entry after TCRdb re-called the RT-PCR reads with MiXCR. The sample consists of about a million distinct CDR3 sequences, roughly 18% of them appearing once. What was sequenced was blood, either unsorted or a sorted T cell fraction (not recorded which). The receptor was isolated from a human donor who was either an allogeneic HSCT recipient or a stem cell or donor lymphocyte infusion donor (not recorded which). It is not recorded whose cells these are; they may come from a transplant donor. The J gene is TRBJ1-2, the V gene TRBV7-9; TRBD1 might be the D (5 bases). The CDR3 bases are TGTGCCAGCAGCCGATTGAGGGACCGCTCTAACTATGGCTACACCTTC. It translates to CASSRLRDRSNYGYTF.